What follows are 26 T cell receptor beta chains derived from one specimen sequenced in a study of T cells in Graves' hyperthyroidism and ophthalmopathy. Amplification yielded TCR beta CDR3 regions, with RNA transcripts as the source. RT-PCR in the first round (using the HTBI primer set) targeted the TCR CDR3. TCRdb fed the multiplex PCR reads into MiXCR, producing one record per CDR3 protein. The table has some 360,000 distinct CDR3 sequences, about a sixth seen once. The sample comprised blood. These receptors came from a woman in her 40s with Graves' ophthalmopathy.

The J gene is TRBJ1-5, the V gene TRBV19; D is uncertain. V gave up 7 bases and J gave up 5 bases, with 15 bases separating them. Germline V gives CDR1 LNHDA, CDR2 SQIVND (reference sequence). CDR3 length equals 14 residues. The CDR3 spells CASNERGAHQPQHF. The CDR3 DNA sequence: TGTGCCAGTAATGAAAGAGGCGCGCATCAGCCCCAGCATTTT. Supplemented by reference TRBV19 and TRBJ1-5, the full variable domain reads DGGITQSPKYLFRKEGQNVTLSCEQNLNHDAMYWYRQDPGQGLRLIYYSQIVNDFQKGDIAEGYSVSREKKESFPLTVTSAQKNPTAFYLCASNERGAHQPQHFGDGTRLSIL.

This clonotype was counted ten times or more. The chain is built from TRBV6-1 and TRBJ1-5; the D gene is possibly TRBD1 (6 bases). V lost 1 base, J lost 7 bases, and 14 bases lay in between. In germline, CDR1 is MNHNS, CDR2 SASEGT. This CDR3 is 15 amino acids long. The CDR3 loop is CASSEGRGGRQPQHF. CDR3 coding DNA: TGTGCCAGCAGTGAAGGGAGAGGGGGGCGACAGCCCCAGCATTTT.

The sample holds many counts of this clonotype. The chain carries TRBV28 and TRBJ2-5; 7 bases are a match to TRBD1. This CDR3 comprises 13 residues. Germline trimming cut 5 bases from V and 4 bases from J; bases unmatched to any gene: 4. Germline values: CDR1 MDHEN, CDR2 SYDVKM. CDR3 loop: CASSRDRTETQYF. CDR3 DNA sequence: TGTGCCAGCAGTAGGGACAGAACAGAGACCCAGTACTTC.

This clonotype has a count of ten or more. In DNA form, the CDR3 reads TGTGCCAGCAGCCCGACCGAGACTGAAGCTTTCTTT. This codes for CASSPTETEAFF. The V gene is TRBV11-2, the J gene TRBJ1-1; D gene ambiguous. Germline values: CDR1 SGHAT, CDR2 FQNNGV. The V end lost 5 bases, the J end lost 5 bases, and 9 bases lay between the germline ends. This CDR3 comprises 12 residues.

The chain employs TRBV5-1 and TRBJ1-3; possibly TRBD1 for D (5 bases). From germline, CDR1 is SGHRS and CDR2 YFSETQ. V was cut by 0 bases and J by 2 bases, with 12 bases left in between. This CDR3 has 16 amino acids. The CDR3 DNA follows: TGCGCCAGCAGCTTGGGGGCCCAGGGCGCTGGAAACACCATATATTTT. It yields the protein CASSLGAQGAGNTIYF.

In its sample, this clonotype was seen many times. The J gene is TRBJ2-7, the V gene TRBV20-1; TRBD2 might be the D (6 bases). The CDR3 totals 18 residues. Per the germline V gene, CDR1 is DFQATT and CDR2 is SNEGSKA (reference sequence). V was clipped by 4 bases and J by 0 bases, with 25 bases between them. CDR3 DNA: TGCAGTGCTACGCGTGGGACTTTCCGGCGAGAGGCCTCCTACGAGCAGTACTTC. Translation gives CSATRGTFRREASYEQYF.

This clonotype came up a few times. The chain is built from TRBV6-1 and TRBJ2-7; 10 bases match TRBD1. The V gene's germline CDR1 is MNHNS and CDR2 SASEGT. The CDR3 consists of 16 residues. The V and J ends lost 2 bases and 4 bases, in that order; junction bases with no gene match: 8. CDR3 DNA sequence: TGTGCCAGCAGTGAAAGGGAGGGGACAGGGGCTTACGAGCAGTACTTC. Its protein is CASSEREGTGAYEQYF.

The table lists this clonotype with a few counts. The rearrangement links TRBV7-2 to TRBJ2-2; TRBD2 agrees at 11 bases. The CDR3 sequence is 15 residues long. From germline, CDR1 is SGHTA and CDR2 FQGNSA. Unmatched junction bases numbered 2, after V lost 3 bases and J lost 5 bases. The CDR3 DNA is TGTGCCAGCAGCTTTACTAGCGGGAGAACCGGGGAGCTGTTTTTT. It yields the protein CASSFTSGRTGELFF.

This clonotype was counted ten times or more. V gene TRBV5-5 combines with J gene TRBJ2-2; D gene ambiguous. V was shortened by 2 bases and J by 6 bases, with 14 bases between the two germline ends. This CDR3 has 15 residues. The V gene's germline CDR1 is SGHKS and CDR2 YYEKEE (reference sequence). The CDR3 here is CASSFGVMFSGELFF. The DNA for the CDR3 is TGTGCCAGCAGCTTTGGGGTCATGTTCTCCGGGGAGCTGTTTTTT.

This chain links TRBV7-8 with TRBJ2-5; D uncertain. Germline assignment: CDR1 SGHVS and CDR2 FQNEAQ. The CDR3 is 14 amino acids. Trimming removed 3 bases at V and 2 bases at J, with 10 bases between. Written as DNA, the CDR3 is TGTGCCAGCAGCTTTCTGAACAATCAAGAGACCCAGTACTTC. Protein: CASSFLNNQETQYF.

The sample holds many counts of this clonotype. The chain couples TRBV11-1 to TRBJ2-7; maybe TRBD2 (5 bases). Germline loops: CDR1 SGHAT, CDR2 FQDESV (reference sequence). V was trimmed by 0 bases and J by 0 bases, leaving 12 bases between them. CDR3 length: 16 amino acids. The CDR3 spells CASSLAVTGSSYEQYF. The DNA of the CDR3 is TGTGCCAGCAGCTTAGCGGTTACGGGGAGCTCCTACGAGCAGTACTTC.

The chain's CDR3 is CASSPRTGGITEAFF. The CDR3 DNA follows: TGTGCCAGCAGCCCCAGGACAGGGGGCATCACTGAAGCTTTCTTT. The chain combines TRBV7-2 with TRBJ1-1; 11 bases align to TRBD1. Trimming removed 5 bases from V and 4 bases from J; junction bases left unmatched: 6. From germline, CDR1 is SGHTA and CDR2 FQGNSA. CDR3 length equals 15 residues.

This clonotype was counted a few times. The chain combines TRBV29-1 with TRBJ1-1, with D possibly TRBD1 on 6 matching bases. From germline, CDR1 is SQVTM and CDR2 ANQGSEA. The ends were cut back, 5 bases at V and 2 bases at J, with 21 bases in the middle. The CDR3 totals 16 residues. The CDR3 loop reads CSVIPARGAVNTEAFF. The CDR3 region has the DNA TGCAGCGTTATCCCCGCCCGGGGGGCGGTCAACACTGAAGCTTTCTTT.

This clonotype has ten or more counts. The V gene is TRBV19, the J gene TRBJ1-5; D gene uncertain. The CDR3 covers 14 residues. Trimming removed 3 bases from V and 3 bases from J, with 9 bases in between. In germline, CDR1 is LNHDA, CDR2 SQIVND (reference sequence). In DNA form, the CDR3 reads TGTGCCAGTAGTATTTACAGAGACAATCAGCCCCAGCATTTT. Translation gives CASSIYRDNQPQHF.

This clonotype has more than one count but fewer than ten. Since a much larger clone is just one base distant, this may be a read error. The V gene is TRBV29-1, the J gene TRBJ1-3; D gene unclear. The CDR3 extends over 14 amino acids. The germline gives CDR1 SQVTM, CDR2 ANQGSEA. The CDR3 sequence is CSVEDGEAGNTISF. Written as DNA, the CDR3 is TGCAGCGTTGAAGACGGGGAAGCTGGAAACACCATATCTTTT.

This clonotype was detected ten times or more. The chain has TRBV4-3 and TRBJ1-1, with D possibly being TRBD1 (6 bases). The CDR3 extends over 15 amino acids. CDR1 LGHNA and CDR2 YSLEER come from the germline V gene. V lost 0 bases and J 4 bases, leaving 12 bases between the germline ends. The CDR3 protein is CASSQEAQGITEAFF. CDR3 DNA: TGCGCCAGCAGCCAAGAAGCCCAGGGGATCACTGAAGCTTTCTTT.

This clonotype was observed a few times. The CDR3: CASSQELAGRETQYF. For the CDR3, the DNA is TGCGCCAGCAGCCAAGAGCTAGCCGGAAGGGAGACCCAGTACTTC. This chain links TRBV4-3 with TRBJ2-5, with TRBD2 as a possible D gene (5 bases). This CDR3 region has 15 residues. Germline CDR1 LGHNA, CDR2 YSLEER. Trimming stripped 0 bases from V and 5 bases from J, with 13 bases between.

This clonotype showed up many times. This chain uses TRBV28 with TRBJ2-7; possible D gene TRBD1, 6 bases. CDR3 size: 14 residues. V was pared by 6 bases and J by 0 bases, with 12 bases between. Germline-derived CDR1 and CDR2 are MDHEN and SYDVKM. In DNA, the CDR3 is TGTGCCAGCAGGCCCGGGACACACTCCTACGAGCAGTACTTC. Amino acids: CASRPGTHSYEQYF.

This clonotype was detected many times. The chain links TRBV30 to TRBJ1-1; no definite D call. The V and J ends lost 0 bases and 1 base respectively, with 6 bases between them. Germline lookup yields CDR1 GTSNPN and CDR2 SVGIG (reference sequence). There are 13 residues in the CDR3. CDR3 protein: CAWSVVQNTEAFF. The CDR3 coding sequence is TGTGCCTGGAGTGTTGTGCAGAACACTGAAGCTTTCTTT.

The sample holds many counts of this clonotype. The chain is built from TRBV27 and TRBJ1-2; no clear D gene. Germline V lookup: CDR1 MNHEY, CDR2 SMNVEV (reference sequence). The CDR3 totals 13 residues. Trimming took 3 bases from V and 2 from J, leaving 7 bases between them. Here the CDR3 reads CASSFKANYGYTF. Here the CDR3 DNA reads TGTGCCAGCAGTTTTAAGGCCAACTATGGCTACACCTTC.

This clonotype was counted ten times or more. CDR3 loop: CASSVGLAGRYEQYF. The CDR3 DNA reads as TGTGCCAGCAGTGTCGGGCTAGCGGGACGCTACGAGCAGTACTTC. The chain has TRBV6-1 and TRBJ2-7; TRBD2 matches at 9 bases. Germline CDR1 reads MNHNS; CDR2 reads SASEGT. The CDR3 is made up of 15 amino acids. V lost 4 bases and J lost 3; bases outside the gene matches: 7.

This clonotype appeared many times. V is TRBV19 and J is TRBJ1-2, with TRBD1 matching over 7 bases. Germline V gives CDR1 LNHDA, CDR2 SQIVND (reference sequence). This CDR3 contains 18 residues. With 7 bases clipped from V and 1 base from J, the junction kept 18 bases outside the gene matches. The CDR3 region has the DNA TGTGCCAGTACCCCAGGGGGGTTTCTTACATCGAGTAACTATGGCTACACCTTC. Protein product: CASTPGGFLTSSNYGYTF.

The CDR3 loop is CASSAPRGDRGETQYF. The CDR3 DNA follows: TGTGCCAGCAGTGCTCCAAGGGGGGACCGGGGGGAGACCCAGTACTTC. This chain uses TRBV6-1 with TRBJ2-5, with D possibly being TRBD1 or TRBD2 (6 bases each). Germline V lookup: CDR1 MNHNS, CDR2 SASEGT. The CDR3 contains 16 residues. Trimming left V 4 bases short and J 5 bases short, with 20 bases between.

The CDR3 reads CASSWPGQGEETQYF. The CDR3 DNA reads TGTGCCAGCAGTTGGCCGGGACAGGGGGAAGAGACCCAGTACTTC. The chain couples TRBV6-5 to TRBJ2-5; TRBD1 matches 11 bases. The CDR3 spans 15 residues. With 4 bases clipped from V and 3 bases from J, the junction kept 4 bases outside the gene matches. Germline V gene sequence: CDR1 MNHEY, CDR2 SVGAGI.

This clonotype was seen at least ten times. The genes are TRBV24-1 and TRBJ1-5; D remains ambiguous. Per the germline V gene, CDR1 is KGHDR and CDR2 is SFDVKD. CDR3 length: 14 residues. Trimming stripped 1 base from V and 3 bases from J, with 6 bases between. The CDR3 nucleotides read TGTGCCACCAGTGATTTACAGCACAATCAGCCCCAGCATTTT. It specifies CATSDLQHNQPQHF.

The table lists this clonotype with many counts. The chain is built from TRBV29-1 and TRBJ1-1, with D tentatively TRBD1 (6 bases). The CDR3 extends over 12 amino acids. The germline gives CDR1 SQVTM, CDR2 ANQGSEA. Trimming removed 4 bases at V and 4 bases at J, with 10 bases between. CDR3 residues: CSVVRGTTEAFF. CDR3 DNA sequence: TGCAGCGTTGTTAGGGGGACCACTGAAGCTTTCTTT.